Shown below are 21 T cell receptor beta chains from a single sample sequenced in a study of control samples from healthy donors and cancer patients. Clones were sequenced by immunoSEQ multiplex PCR, and TCRdb holds only the in-frame ones, with some missing. The data contain roughly 120,000 clones, 93% of them seen just once; the ten biggest clones take up about 1.5%. Input material: PBMCs. Receptor source: a man in his fifties with head and neck cancer.

This chain uses TRBV5-1 with TRBJ2-7; 9 bases align to TRBD1. Germline loops: CDR1 SGHRS, CDR2 YFSETQ. The trim removed 3 bases at V and 2 bases at J, leaving 6 bases unmatched. CDR3 length: 15 residues. The DNA for the CDR3 is TGCGCCAGCAGCTCCACCGGGACAGGGCCCTACGAGCAGTACTTC. Encoded protein: CASSSTGTGPYEQYF.

This clone was seen a handful of times. The chain uses TRBV6-2 or TRBV6-3 and TRBJ2-7, with D unresolved. V was clipped by 0 bases and J by 2 bases, with 8 bases between them. Per germline, CDR1 MNHEY and CDR2 SVGEGT. The CDR3 contains 14 residues. CDR3 in amino acids: CASSYSLGTYEQYF. The CDR3 nucleotides read TGTGCCAGCAGTTACTCGTTGGGGACCTACGAGCAGTACTTC.

With regard to this clone: The same CDR3 can be traced to other DNA sequences in this sample. V is TRBV7-6 and J is TRBJ1-6, with 10 nucleotides matching TRBD1. With 5 bases clipped from V and 10 bases from J, the junction kept 8 bases outside the gene matches. This CDR3 comprises 15 residues. In germline, CDR1 is SGHVS, CDR2 FNYEAQ. The CDR3 loop reads CASSLSGQGSSPLHF. The CDR3, as DNA: TGTGCCAGCAGCCTCTCGGGACAGGGGTCCTCACCCCTCCACTTT.

J is TRBJ2-7 and V is TRBV9, with 9 bases aligning to TRBD1. V shed 6 bases and J 6 bases; nucleotides not matched to a gene: 10. Germline V gene lookup returns CDR1 SGDLS and CDR2 YYNGEE. The CDR3 extends over 14 amino acids. The CDR3 region has the DNA TGTGCCAGCACCCTGGGGGACAGGGATCCCGAGCAGTACTTC. This sequence encodes CASTLGDRDPEQYF.

This chain connects TRBV28 to TRBJ1-5; 8 nucleotides align to TRBD1. Unmatched junction bases numbered 8, after V lost 6 bases and J lost 4 bases. Germline lookup yields CDR1 MDHEN and CDR2 SYDVKM. This CDR3 is built from 15 residues. CDR3 sequence (DNA): TGTGCCAGCAGACCTGGGACAGGAGATAATCAGCCCCAGCATTTT. Its protein is CASRPGTGDNQPQHF.

The CDR3 loop reads CASAVLAKNIQYF. The DNA of the CDR3 is TGCGCCAGCGCCGTTTTAGCCAAAAACATTCAGTACTTC. This chain joins TRBV23-1 and TRBJ2-4; D ambiguous. TRBV23-1 falls under the ORF class, with uncertain function. The CDR3 totals 13 residues. The V gene lost 8 bases and the J gene lost 0 bases, with 8 bases spanning the gap.

The chain uses TRBV7-8 and TRBJ2-3; D not resolved. CDR3 length equals 15 residues. The germline V gene has CDR1 SGHVS and CDR2 FQNEAQ. Deletions cut 2 bases from V and 3 bases from J, with 12 bases between. CDR3 bases: TGTGCCAGCAGCTTAAGTGGTCTCCGTACAGATACGCAGTATTTT. This translates into CASSLSGLRTDTQYF.

As regards this clone: A read error may produce the germline difference seen at one junction end. The V and J genes are TRBV18 and TRBJ2-5; D may match TRBD1 or TRBD2 (6 bases each). Germline V gives CDR1 KGHSH, CDR2 LQKENI. CDR3 size: 13 residues. The CDR3 sequence is CVSRRGPQETQYF. CDR3 bases: TGTGTCAGCCGACGGGGGCCCCAAGAGACCCAGTACTTC. Based on the CDR3 plus reference TRBV18 and TRBJ2-5, the full variable domain is NAGVMQNPRHLVRRRGQEARLRCSPMKGHSHVYWYRQLPEEGLKFMVYLQKENIIDESGMPKERFSAEFPKEGPSILRIQQVVRGDSAAYFCVSRRGPQETQYFGPGTRLLVL.

V usage is TRBV6-5 and J usage is TRBJ1-1; no clear D. The ends were cut back, 6 bases at V and 0 bases at J, with 14 bases in the middle. The CDR3 sequence is 15 residues long. In germline, CDR1 is MNHEY, CDR2 SVGAGI. Here the CDR3 reads CASRIASNMNTEAFF. In DNA, the CDR3 is TGTGCCAGCAGGATAGCAAGCAATATGAACACTGAAGCTTTCTTT.

The chain couples TRBV6-1 to TRBJ2-1, with 9 bases matching TRBD2. Germline values: CDR1 MNHNS, CDR2 SASEGT. V trimming: 3 bases; J trimming: 4 bases; junction bases outside the gene matches: 1. The CDR3 has 14 amino acids. The CDR3 DNA sequence: TGTGCCAGCAGTGAGAGCGGGGGGTACAATGAGCAGTTCTTC. Translated: CASSESGGYNEQFF.

The rearrangement uses TRBV7-9 and TRBJ1-2; TRBD1 matches at 7 bases. CDR1 is SEHNR and CDR2 is FQNEAQ in the germline V gene (reference sequence). This CDR3 region has 19 residues. V was clipped by 0 bases and J by 5 bases; unmatched bases: 18. CDR3 nucleotides: TGTGCCAGCAGCTTAGCGTTGATCGTGATCCGGGACAGTTCTTATGGCTACACCTTC. As protein: CASSLALIVIRDSSYGYTF.

The rearrangement uses TRBV7-9 and TRBJ2-5, with 8 bases identical to TRBD2. Germline values: CDR1 SEHNR, CDR2 FQNEAQ (reference sequence). V shed 5 bases and J 3 bases; nucleotides not matched to a gene: 2. This CDR3 has 13 amino acids. The chain's CDR3 is CASSRSGEETQYF. CDR3 nucleotide sequence: TGTGCCAGCAGCCGTAGCGGGGAAGAGACCCAGTACTTC.

This clone has only one observation. This chain joins TRBV5-1 and TRBJ2-7; 10 bases line up with TRBD2. After removal of 3 bases from V and 0 bases from J, the junction contained 3 bases not matched to a gene. Germline V gene lookup returns CDR1 SGHRS and CDR2 YFSETQ. The CDR3 contains 15 residues. The CDR3 here is CASSSRTSGSYEQYF. The CDR3 nucleotides read TGCGCCAGCAGCTCTCGGACTAGCGGCTCCTACGAGCAGTACTTC.

The chain carries TRBV6-5 and TRBJ1-6; D ambiguous. V shed 6 bases and J shed 3 bases, with 12 bases lying between them. Looked up from germline, CDR1 is MNHEY and CDR2 is SVGAGI. CDR3 length: 15 residues. CDR3 loop: CASSPSGDYNSPLHF. CDR3 DNA: TGTGCCAGCAGCCCCAGTGGAGACTATAATTCACCCCTCCACTTT.

The chain joins TRBV6-5 to TRBJ2-3, with D possibly matching TRBD1 (7 bases). The CDR3 is 14 residues long. CDR1 and CDR2 from the germline V gene are MNHEY and SVGAGI. Trimming left V 2 bases short and J 6 bases short, with 12 bases between. This CDR3 reads CASSYGTAGDTQYF. For the CDR3, the DNA is TGTGCCAGCAGTTACGGGACAGCGGGCGATACGCAGTATTTT.

The V gene is TRBV9, the J gene TRBJ1-6, with D possibly being TRBD1 (6 bases). Trimming pared 3 bases from V and 7 bases from J, leaving 14 bases between. This CDR3 contains 15 residues. Germline values: CDR1 SGDLS, CDR2 YYNGEE. CDR3 region: CASSANVGQNSPLHF. CDR3 bases: TGTGCCAGCAGCGCGAATGTAGGACAGAATTCACCCCTCCACTTT.

Note on this clone: This specimen includes other DNA sequences encoding the same CDR3. The chain carries TRBV30 and TRBJ1-3; TRBD1 agrees at 7 bases. The CDR3 has 13 amino acids. V lost 4 bases, J lost 5 bases, and 5 bases stayed unmatched. The V gene's germline CDR1 is GTSNPN and CDR2 SVGIG (reference sequence). For the CDR3, the DNA is TGTGCCTGGAACAGGGGAGAGAGAAACACCATATATTTT. The encoded protein is CAWNRGERNTIYF.

The V call is TRBV5-4, the J call TRBJ2-7; either TRBD1 or TRBD2 may supply D (5 bases each). The V gene lost 4 bases and the J gene lost 2 bases, with 13 bases spanning the gap. The CDR3 has 14 amino acids. CDR1 and CDR2 (germline): SGHNT, YYREEE (reference sequence). The CDR3 DNA sequence: TGTGCCAGCAGCACGGGACGGCGTACCTACGAGCAGTACTTC. Translating it yields CASSTGRRTYEQYF.

This clone has just a few counts. The chain recombines TRBV5-1 with TRBJ2-3; TRBD2 agrees at 9 bases. This CDR3 comprises 20 residues. V gave up 4 bases and J gave up 6 bases; unmatched junction bases: 24. The germline CDR1 and CDR2 sequences are SGHRS and YFSETQ. Written as DNA, the CDR3 is TGCGCCAGCAGCCCAAACCGGGGCGGGGGGGCTTCTGCCCGTGCGGATACGCAGTATTTT. Translated, it gives CASSPNRGGGASARADTQYF.

This clone appeared once. The chain carries TRBV12-3 or TRBV12-4 and TRBJ2-1, with 7 nucleotides matching TRBD2. This CDR3 region has 12 residues. V was pared by 8 bases and J by 8 bases, with 6 bases of the junction left unmatched. DNA for the CDR3: TGTGCCAGCGGGGGGGTTCGGGATGAGCAGTTCTTC. Translating gives CASGGVRDEQFF.

This chain links TRBV3-1 (or the pseudogene TRBV3-2) with TRBJ2-3; tentatively, D is TRBD1 (6 bases). Germline V lookup: CDR1 LGHDT, CDR2 YNNKEL (reference sequence). The ends were cut back, 0 bases at V and 1 base at J, with 20 bases in the middle. The CDR3 runs to 19 residues. For the CDR3, the DNA is TGTGCCAGCAGCCAAGATTCCGCAGGGGCCTCATCGGGCACAGATACGCAGTATTTT. This encodes CASSQDSAGASSGTDTQYF.